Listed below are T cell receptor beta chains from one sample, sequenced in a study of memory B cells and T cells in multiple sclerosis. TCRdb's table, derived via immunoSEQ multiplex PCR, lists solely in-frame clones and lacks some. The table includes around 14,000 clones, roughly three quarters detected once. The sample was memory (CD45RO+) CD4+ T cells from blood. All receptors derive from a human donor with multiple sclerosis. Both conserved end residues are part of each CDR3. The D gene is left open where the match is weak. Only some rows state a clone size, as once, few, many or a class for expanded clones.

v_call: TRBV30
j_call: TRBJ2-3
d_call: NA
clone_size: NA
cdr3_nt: TGTGCCTGGAGTGGGGGGCTAGGGGTTACGCAGTATTTT
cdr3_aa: CAWSGGLGVTQYF

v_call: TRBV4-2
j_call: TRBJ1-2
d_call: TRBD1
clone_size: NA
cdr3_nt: TGTGCCAGCAGCCTCGTGCAACAGACAGGGGTCTATGGCTACACCTTC
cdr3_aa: CASSLVQQTGVYGYTF

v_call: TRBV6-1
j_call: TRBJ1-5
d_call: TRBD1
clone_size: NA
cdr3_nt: TGTGCCAGCAGGGGACAGGGCCGTCAGCCCCAGCATTTT
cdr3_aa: CASRGQGRQPQHF

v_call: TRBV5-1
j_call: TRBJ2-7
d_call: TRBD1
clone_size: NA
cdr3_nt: TGCGCCAGCAGCTTGGGACAGGGCCTCAACTACGAGCAGTACTTC
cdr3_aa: CASSLGQGLNYEQYF

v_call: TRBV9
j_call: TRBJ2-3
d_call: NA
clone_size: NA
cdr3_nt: TGTGCCAGCAGCTTCGGCGGGGATACGCAGTATTTT
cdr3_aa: CASSFGGDTQYF

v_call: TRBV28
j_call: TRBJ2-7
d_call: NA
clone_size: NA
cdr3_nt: TGTGCCAGCGAAAGAGGGGGAAGCTCCTACGAGCAGTACTTC
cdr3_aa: CASERGGSSYEQYF

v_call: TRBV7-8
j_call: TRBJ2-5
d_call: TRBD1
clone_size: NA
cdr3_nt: TGTGCCAGCAGCCCTGGGACAGGGGGCCTTTCGAAGACCCAGTACTTC
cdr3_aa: CASSPGTGGLSKTQYF

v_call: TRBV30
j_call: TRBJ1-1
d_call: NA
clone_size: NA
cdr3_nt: TGTGCCTGGAGTGTTTATGTCGCTGAAGCTTTCTTT
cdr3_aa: CAWSVYVAEAFF

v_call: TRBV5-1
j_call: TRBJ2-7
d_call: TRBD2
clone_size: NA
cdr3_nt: TGCGCCAGCAGCTTAACTACGGGGGGGGGCTCCTACGAGCAGTACTTC
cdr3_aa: CASSLTTGGGSYEQYF

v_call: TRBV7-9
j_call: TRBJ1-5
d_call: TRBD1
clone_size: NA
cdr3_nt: TGTGCCAGCAGCCTCGGACAGGATAGCAATCAGCCCCAGCATTTT
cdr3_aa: CASSLGQDSNQPQHF

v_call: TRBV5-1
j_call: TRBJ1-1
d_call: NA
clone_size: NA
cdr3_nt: TGCGCCAGCAGCTTGGGGGGGACAATGGTCACTGAAGCTTTCTTT
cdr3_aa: CASSLGGTMVTEAFF

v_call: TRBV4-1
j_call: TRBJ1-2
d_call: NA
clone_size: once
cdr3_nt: TGCGCCAGCAGCCAGGCTTCGGGACAATACTATGGCTACACCTTC
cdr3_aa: CASSQASGQYYGYTF

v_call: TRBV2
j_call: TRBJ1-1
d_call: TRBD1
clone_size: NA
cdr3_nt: TGTGCCAGCAGTTTGGACAGGGACACTGAAGCTTTCTTT
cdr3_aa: CASSLDRDTEAFF

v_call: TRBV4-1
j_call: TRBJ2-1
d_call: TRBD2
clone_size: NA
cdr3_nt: TGCGCCAGCAGCCAAGCCGGGACTAGCGTGGGTGAGCAGTTCTTC
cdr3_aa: CASSQAGTSVGEQFF

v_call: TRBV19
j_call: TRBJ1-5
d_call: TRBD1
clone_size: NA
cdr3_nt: TGTGCCAGTAGCGGGACAGGAGGAAATCAGCCCCAGCATTTT
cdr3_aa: CASSGTGGNQPQHF

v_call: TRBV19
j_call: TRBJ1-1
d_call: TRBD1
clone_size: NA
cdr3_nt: TGTGCCAGTAGTATCGCAGGACAGGGGGCTTTCTTT
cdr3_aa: CASSIAGQGAFF

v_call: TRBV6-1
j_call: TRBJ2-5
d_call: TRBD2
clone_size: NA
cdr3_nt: TGTGCCAGCAGTGACCTAGCGGGGGGCCAAGAGACCCAGTACTTC
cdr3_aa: CASSDLAGGQETQYF

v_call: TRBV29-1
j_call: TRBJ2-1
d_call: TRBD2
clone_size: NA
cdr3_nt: TGCAGCGCAACGACTAGCGGGGGATACAATGAGCAGTTCTTC
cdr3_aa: CSATTSGGYNEQFF

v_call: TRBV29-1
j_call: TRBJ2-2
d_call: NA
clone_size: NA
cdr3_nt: TGCAGCGTTGAGCGGACTAACACCGGGGAGCTGTTTTTT
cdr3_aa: CSVERTNTGELFF

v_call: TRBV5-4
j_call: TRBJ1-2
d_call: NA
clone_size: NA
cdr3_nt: TGTGCCAGCAGCTTGAGGGACATCGGCGGCTACACCTTC
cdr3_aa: CASSLRDIGGYTF

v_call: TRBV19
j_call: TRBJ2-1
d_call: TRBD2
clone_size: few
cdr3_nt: TGTGCCAGCCATCCCGGACTAGCGGGAGGGAGAAACCGGACAAATGAGCAGTTCTTC
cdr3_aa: CASHPGLAGGRNRTNEQFF

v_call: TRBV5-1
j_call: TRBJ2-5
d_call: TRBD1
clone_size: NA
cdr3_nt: TGCGCCAGCAGCCCAGGACAGGGAATAGGTCAAGAGACCCAGTACTTC
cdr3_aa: CASSPGQGIGQETQYF

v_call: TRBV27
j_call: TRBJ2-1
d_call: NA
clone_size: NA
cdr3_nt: TGTGCCAGCAGTCCCCGGACTTCAGGCAATGAGCAGTTCTTC
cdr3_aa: CASSPRTSGNEQFF

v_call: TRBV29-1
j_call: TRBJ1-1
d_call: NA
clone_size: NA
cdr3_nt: TGCAGCGTTGGCCGGGGGGGCACTGAAGCTTTCTTT
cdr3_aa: CSVGRGGTEAFF

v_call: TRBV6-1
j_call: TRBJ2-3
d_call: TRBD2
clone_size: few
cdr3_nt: TGTGCCAGCAGTGCTAGCGGGGCGACAGATACGCAGTATTTT
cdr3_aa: CASSASGATDTQYF

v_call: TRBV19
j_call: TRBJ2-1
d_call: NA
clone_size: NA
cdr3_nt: TGTGCCAGTAGACCGGGACACTACAATGAGCAGTTCTTC
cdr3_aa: CASRPGHYNEQFF

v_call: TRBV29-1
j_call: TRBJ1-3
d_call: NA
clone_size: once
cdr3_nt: TGCAGCGTTGTACAGGGCTCTGGAAACACCATATATTTT
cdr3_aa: CSVVQGSGNTIYF

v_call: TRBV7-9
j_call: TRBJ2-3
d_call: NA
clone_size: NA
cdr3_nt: TGTGCCAGCAGCTTAGGGTCAGAGGGTTGGGCAGATACGCAGTATTTT
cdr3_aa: CASSLGSEGWADTQYF

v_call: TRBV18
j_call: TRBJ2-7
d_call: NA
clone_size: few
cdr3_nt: TGTGCCAGCTCCCCCGTCCTAGGAGGGCAGATCTCCTACGAGCAGTACTTC
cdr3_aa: CASSPVLGGQISYEQYF

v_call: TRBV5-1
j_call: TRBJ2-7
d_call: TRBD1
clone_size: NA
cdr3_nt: TGCGCCAGCAGCAGACAGGGGGGGCCCTACGAGCAGTACTTC
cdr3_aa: CASSRQGGPYEQYF

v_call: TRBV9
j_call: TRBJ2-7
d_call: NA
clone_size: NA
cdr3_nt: TGTGCCAGCAGCGTAGGGACAGTTTCCTACGAGCAGTACTTC
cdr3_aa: CASSVGTVSYEQYF

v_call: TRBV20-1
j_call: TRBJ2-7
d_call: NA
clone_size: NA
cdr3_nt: TGCAGTGCTTCGGTTCCCTACGAGCAGTACTTC
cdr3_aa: CSASVPYEQYF

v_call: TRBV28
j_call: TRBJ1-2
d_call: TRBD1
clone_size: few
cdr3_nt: TGTGCCAGCAGTTCAGGGGGCTATGGCTACACCTTC
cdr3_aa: CASSSGGYGYTF

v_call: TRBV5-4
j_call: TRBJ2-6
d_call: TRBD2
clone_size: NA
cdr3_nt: TGTGCCAGCAGCTTGGCCAGCGGGGCTGGGGCCAACGTCCTGACTTTC
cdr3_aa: CASSLASGAGANVLTF

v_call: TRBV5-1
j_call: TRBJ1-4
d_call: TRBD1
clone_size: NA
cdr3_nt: TGCGCCAGCAGCTCGGGTACAGGGGGCTTTAGTGAAAAACTGTTTTTT
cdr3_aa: CASSSGTGGFSEKLFF